This TCR beta chain was recovered during a study of T cell responses to AZD1222 COVID-19 vaccine. Study-level results: Receipt of two AZD1222 doses was followed by a rise in Spike-specific TCR breadth and depth.

About this clone itself: Antigen unknown.

Measured with immunoSEQ multiplex PCR; TCRdb has only the in-frame clones, and not every one. The sample carries around 150,000 clones, approximately 92% recorded once. The CDR3 consists of 15 residues. Germline assignment: CDR1 MNHEY and CDR2 SVGAGI. The J segment lost 3 bases and the V segment lost 6 bases, leaving 6 bases of the junction unmatched. This sample comprised peripheral blood, obtained 28 days after the second AZD1222 dose. The sequence was obtained from an adult who received the AZD1222 COVID-19 vaccine. The chain employs TRBV6-5 and TRBJ2-7, with 12 bases lining up with TRBD2. CDR3 DNA sequence: TGTGCCAGCAGCCCCAGGGGACTAGCGGGCTACGAGCAGTACTTC. As protein: CASSPRGLAGYEQYF.